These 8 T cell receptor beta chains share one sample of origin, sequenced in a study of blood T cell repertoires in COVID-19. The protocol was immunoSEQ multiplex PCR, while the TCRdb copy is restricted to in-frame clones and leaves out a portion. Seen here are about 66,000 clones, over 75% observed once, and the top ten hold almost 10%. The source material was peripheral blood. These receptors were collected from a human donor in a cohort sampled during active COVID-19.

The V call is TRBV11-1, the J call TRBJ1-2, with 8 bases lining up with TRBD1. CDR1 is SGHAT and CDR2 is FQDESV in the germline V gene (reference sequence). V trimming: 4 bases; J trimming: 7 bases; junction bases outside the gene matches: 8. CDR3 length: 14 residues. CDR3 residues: CASSSGQGFSGYTF. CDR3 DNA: TGTGCCAGCAGCTCTGGACAGGGATTTTCTGGCTACACCTTC.

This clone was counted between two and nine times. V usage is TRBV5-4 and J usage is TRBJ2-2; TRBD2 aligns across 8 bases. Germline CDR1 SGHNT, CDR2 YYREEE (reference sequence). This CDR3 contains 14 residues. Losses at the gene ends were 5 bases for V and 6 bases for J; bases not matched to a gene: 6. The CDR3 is CASRAGLVSGELFF. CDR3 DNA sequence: TGTGCCAGCAGAGCGGGACTAGTCTCCGGGGAGCTGTTTTTT.

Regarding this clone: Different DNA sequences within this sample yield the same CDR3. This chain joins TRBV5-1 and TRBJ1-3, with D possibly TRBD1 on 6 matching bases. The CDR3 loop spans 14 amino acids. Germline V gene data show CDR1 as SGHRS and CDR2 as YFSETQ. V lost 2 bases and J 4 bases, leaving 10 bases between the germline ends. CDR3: CASSLQGSGNTIYF. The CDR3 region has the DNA TGCGCCAGCAGCTTACAGGGTTCGGGAAACACCATATATTTT.

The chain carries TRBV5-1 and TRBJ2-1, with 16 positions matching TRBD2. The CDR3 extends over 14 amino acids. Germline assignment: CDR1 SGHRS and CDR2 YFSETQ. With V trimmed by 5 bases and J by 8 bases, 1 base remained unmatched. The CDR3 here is CASRGTSGRDEQFF. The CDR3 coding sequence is TGCGCCAGCAGGGGGACTAGCGGGAGGGATGAGCAGTTCTTC.

The CDR3 bases are TGTGCCAGCAGCGCGTCGGACAAGGCCTACGAGCAGTACTTC. Encoded protein: CASSASDKAYEQYF. The gene calls are TRBV9 and TRBJ2-7; TRBD1 might be the D (5 bases). Per the germline V gene, CDR1 is SGDLS and CDR2 is YYNGEE. The V end was cut by 3 bases, the J end by 2 bases, with 12 bases between. CDR3 length equals 14 residues.

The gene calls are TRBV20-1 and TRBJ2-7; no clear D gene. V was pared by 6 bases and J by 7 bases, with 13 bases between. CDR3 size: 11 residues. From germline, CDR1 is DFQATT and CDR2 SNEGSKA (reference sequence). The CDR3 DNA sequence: TGCAGTGCCATTGGCTCCTTGGAGCAGTACTTC. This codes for CSAIGSLEQYF.

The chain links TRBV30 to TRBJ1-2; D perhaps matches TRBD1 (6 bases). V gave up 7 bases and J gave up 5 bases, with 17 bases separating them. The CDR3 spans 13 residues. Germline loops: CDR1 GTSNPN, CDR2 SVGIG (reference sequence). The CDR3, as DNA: TGTGCCTCCAGAAAGACAGGCGTGTATGGCTACACCTTC. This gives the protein CASRKTGVYGYTF.

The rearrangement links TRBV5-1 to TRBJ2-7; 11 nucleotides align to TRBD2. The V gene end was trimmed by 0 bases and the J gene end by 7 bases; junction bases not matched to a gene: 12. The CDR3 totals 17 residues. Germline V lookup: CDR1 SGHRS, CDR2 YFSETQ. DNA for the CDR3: TGCGCCAGCAGCTTGGGACTAGCGGGACCCTACGGCGGGGAGCAGTACTTC. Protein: CASSLGLAGPYGGEQYF.